These T cell receptor beta chains were read from a single sample in a study of T cells after yellow fever vaccination. TCRdb recomputed calls from the 5' RACE reads with MiXCR, one row per CDR3 protein. The table lists 300,000 to 450,000 distinct CDR3 sequences, 7% to 10% of them singletons. Sequencing was performed on PBMCs, taken roughly 47 days after the first yellow fever vaccination. These receptors were obtained from a man aged 18 to 30 who received the YFV17D yellow fever vaccine. The CDR3 runs from the conserved cysteine through the conserved F or W.

V	J	CDR3
TRBV7-2	TRBJ2-3	CASSYAQGPDTQYF
TRBV6-2/TRBV6-3	TRBJ1-2	CASSYFDRGGYGYTF
TRBV12-3/TRBV12-4	TRBJ1-2	CASSLAPRSPNYGYTF
TRBV5-1	TRBJ2-5	CASGGSGGAHQETQYF
TRBV5-5	TRBJ1-6	CASSLRQRTYNSPLHF
TRBV20-1	TRBJ2-7	CSARGRTAYEQYF
TRBV6-2/TRBV6-3	TRBJ2-4	CASRATERGNVWTKNIQYF
TRBV7-2	TRBJ2-3	CASSLAGDAGTQYF
TRBV7-9	TRBJ1-4	CASSPGTGEKLFF
TRBV20-1	TRBJ2-5	CSAPLPTVAEETQYF
TRBV6-2/TRBV6-3	TRBJ2-3	CASSPGRGITDTQYF
TRBV5-1	TRBJ1-1	CASSQTGSVFAEAFF
TRBV19	TRBJ1-2	CASSRKGNYGYTF
TRBV2	TRBJ2-5	CASSGVGTRQETQYF
TRBV15	TRBJ2-2	CATSKLGELFF
TRBV5-1	TRBJ2-1	CASSLEVRSSYNEQFF
TRBV7-9	TRBJ1-6	CASSTGPGDSPLHF
TRBV6-4	TRBJ1-2	CASSDGAGNSDYTF
TRBV7-9	TRBJ2-5	CASSQWETQYF
TRBV19	TRBJ1-4	CASSITPGTRGGNEKLFF
TRBV4-1	TRBJ2-5	CASSQTSGEETQYF
TRBV5-1	TRBJ2-2	CASSPRGQGFTGELFF
TRBV2	TRBJ1-1	CASSVPPFQADTEAFF
TRBV10-3	TRBJ2-5	CAISATRGGGSETQYF
TRBV18	TRBJ2-4	CASSPRLAGAQAKNIQYF
TRBV12-3/TRBV12-4	TRBJ2-1	CASSARDYQEPHEQFF
TRBV4-2	TRBJ2-1	CASSQGTSGGAYNEQFF
TRBV4-1	TRBJ2-5	CASSQVTSLGETQYF
TRBV7-2	TRBJ2-6	CASSVISGANVLTF
TRBV5-1	TRBJ1-1	CASSLKGLTEAFF
TRBV28	TRBJ2-4	CASRPAGGDTDIQYF
TRBV10-3	TRBJ1-1	CAISVTTAQTEAFF
TRBV5-1	TRBJ2-3	CASSRNIGSSTDTQYF
TRBV3-1	TRBJ2-7	CASSFRGNNYEQYF
TRBV5-1	TRBJ2-2	CASNRGRGTGELFF
TRBV21-1	TRBJ1-2	CASSTEDSYGYTF
TRBV20-1	TRBJ2-1	CSAPGTGVNEQFF
TRBV28	TRBJ2-3	CASKVLAGDTQYF
TRBV20-1	TRBJ1-1	CSARDVGGGLENTEAFF
TRBV24-1	TRBJ1-2	CATSAGYGYTF
TRBV29-1	TRBJ1-1	CSVVVGPEAFF
TRBV12-3/TRBV12-4	TRBJ1-2	CASNTGLRGYTF
TRBV9	TRBJ2-6	CASSVGLSTLSGANVLTF
TRBV19	TRBJ2-2	CASKGGELFF
TRBV5-1	TRBJ1-6	CASSLGGDSPLHF
TRBV6-1	TRBJ2-1	CASSKLAGGRNEQFF
TRBV19	TRBJ2-2	CASSIWGQTGELFF
TRBV19	TRBJ2-1	CASSISGTSINEQFF
TRBV5-5	TRBJ1-2	CARSAGQRYCYTF
TRBV5-1	TRBJ2-3	CASSSPDSTDTQYF
TRBV6-1	TRBJ2-2	CASSEGLAATGELFF
TRBV12-3/TRBV12-4	TRBJ2-6	CASSLGTDSSGANVLTF
TRBV7-2	TRBJ2-3	CASSFDSGLDTQYF
TRBV15	TRBJ1-1	CATSRDPGTEAFF
TRBV7-9	TRBJ1-1	CASSFGQSPEAFF
TRBV5-1	TRBJ2-7	CASSLEAGPYEQYF
TRBV15	TRBJ1-2	CATGGQGAKFATVSNYGYTF
TRBV15	TRBJ2-7	CATGTLESEQYF
TRBV7-2	TRBJ1-1	CASSLRQGRIGAFF
TRBV10-3	TRBJ2-5	CAISDTGDQETQYF